The clone carrying this T cell receptor (beta chain) has just a few counts. This sample is part of a study of spatial heterogeneity in lung cancer. The CDR3 spans 15 residues. CDR1 SGHNT and CDR2 YYREEE come from the germline V gene (reference sequence). The V and J ends lost 5 bases and 1 base, in that order; junction bases with no gene match: 7. Time point described: blood at routine non-recurrence follow-up after resection. Sequencing covered unsorted whole RNA taken from tumor, nontumor lung or frozen PBMC. One entry per CDR3 protein, called by TCRdb with MiXCR from the 5' RACE reads. Of around 120,000 distinct CDR3 sequences listed, 9.5% to 15% are singletons.

The specimen comprised PBMCs, sampled at follow-up. The chain has TRBV5-4 and TRBJ2-5, with 8 bases that match TRBD1. The origin of this receptor is a male donor with early-stage non-small cell lung cancer. Written as DNA, the CDR3 is TGTGCCAGCAGATCAGGACAGGGCCTCCAAGAGACCCAGTACTTC. Encoded protein: CASRSGQGLQETQYF.